The clone carrying this T cell receptor (beta chain) was picked up a small number of times. Trimming at V came to 6 bases and at J to 6 bases, leaving 7 bases not matched to a gene. CDR3 length equals 13 residues. The source of the sample is a study of blood T cell repertoires in COVID-19. The wider study: Sources were T cells, B-cell-depleted T cells, or PBMCs; the material itself was cDNA or gDNA.

Original analysis: The authors estimated nucleated cell counts from reference gene primer amplification. Assay used: immunoSEQ multiplex PCR; TCRdb lists only in-frame clones, some missing. The V and J calls and clone size come from that table; D and trimming were worked out from the DNA. The sample has 350,000 to 550,000 clones, roughly 90% seen once. The chain recombines TRBV12-3 or TRBV12-4 with TRBJ1-2; 7 positions agree with TRBD1. The sequence came from a woman in her thirties with acute or convalescent COVID-19. The specimen was peripheral blood. CDR3 sequence reads: CASRLTGQNGYTF. The CDR3 coding sequence is TGTGCCAGCAGGCTGACAGGGCAGAATGGCTACACCTTC.